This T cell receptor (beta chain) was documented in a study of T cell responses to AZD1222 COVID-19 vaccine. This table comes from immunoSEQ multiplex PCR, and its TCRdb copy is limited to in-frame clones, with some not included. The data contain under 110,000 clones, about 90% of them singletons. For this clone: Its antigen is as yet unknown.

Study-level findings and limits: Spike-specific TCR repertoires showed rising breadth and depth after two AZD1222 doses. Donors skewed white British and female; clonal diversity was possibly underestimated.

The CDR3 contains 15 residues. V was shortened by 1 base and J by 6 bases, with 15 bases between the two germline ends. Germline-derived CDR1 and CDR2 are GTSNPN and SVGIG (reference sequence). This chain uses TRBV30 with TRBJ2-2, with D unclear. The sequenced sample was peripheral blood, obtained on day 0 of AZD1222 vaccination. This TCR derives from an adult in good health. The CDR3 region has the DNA TGTGCCTGGAGTGGTGCAGTAGGGCTCTCCGGGGAGCTGTTTTTT. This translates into CAWSGAVGLSGELFF.